A selection of T cell receptor beta chains follows, all from one sample in a study of cytomegalovirus exposure and HLA in healthy donors. Clones were sequenced by immunoSEQ multiplex PCR, and TCRdb holds only the in-frame ones, with some missing. The sample carries around 150,000 clones, over 75% recorded once. The sequenced sample consisted of PBMCs. Source of these receptors: a woman in her 30s in good health and CMV-seronegative. The CDR3 runs from the conserved cysteine through the conserved F or W. D genes are given only for firm matches. The size field is filled for only some rows; it gives once, few, many or a size class.

d_gene | j_gene | v_gene | abundance | CDR3aa | CDR3nt
NA | TRBJ1-3 | TRBV5-1 | NA | CASSDGISGNTIYF | TGCGCCAGCAGCGACGGGATCTCTGGAAACACCATATATTTT
TRBD2 | TRBJ2-5 | TRBV5-4 | NA | CASSSGLAPQETQYF | TGTGCCAGCAGCTCGGGACTAGCACCCCAAGAGACCCAGTACTTC
NA | TRBJ1-6 | TRBV6-5 | NA | CASSPSDRYNSPLHF | TGTGCCAGCAGTCCCTCCGACAGGTATAATTCACCCCTCCACTTT
TRBD1 | TRBJ1-3 | TRBV7-9 | NA | CASGTQGAENTIYF | TGTGCCAGCGGCACACAGGGGGCAGAGAACACCATATATTTT
TRBD1 | TRBJ2-7 | TRBV5-1 | few | CASSLETGAIYEQYF | TGCGCCAGCAGCCTAGAGACAGGGGCAATCTACGAGCAGTACTTC
NA | TRBJ2-2 | TRBV5-1 | NA | CASSYQTGTGGTGELFF | TGCGCCAGCAGCTACCAAACCGGGACCGGGGGCACCGGGGAGCTGTTTTTT
NA | TRBJ1-6 | TRBV6-4 | few | CASSERAGFHGAPLHF | TGTGCCAGCAGTGAAAGAGCCGGATTTCACGGGGCACCCCTCCACTTT
TRBD1 | TRBJ2-7 | TRBV5-1 | once | CASRIGQGEYEQYF | TGCGCCAGCAGGATTGGACAGGGAGAGTACGAGCAGTACTTC
NA | TRBJ2-1 | TRBV10-3 | NA | CAISEQGSAYNEQFF | TGTGCCATCAGTGAGCAGGGGTCGGCCTACAATGAGCAGTTCTTC
NA | TRBJ2-2 | TRBV11-3 | NA | CASSLDQRAGELFF | TGTGCCAGCAGCTTAGACCAGCGCGCCGGGGAGCTGTTTTTT
NA | TRBJ2-7 | TRBV16 | NA | CASSPVRSEQYF | TGTGCCAGCAGCCCTGTACGTAGCGAGCAGTACTTC
TRBD2 | TRBJ2-3 | TRBV27 | NA | CASSLRSGGRPDTQYF | TGTGCCAGCAGTTTAAGAAGCGGGGGCCGCCCAGATACGCAGTATTTT
NA | TRBJ1-2 | TRBV6-1 | NA | CASSESNLGYTF | TGTGCCAGCAGTGAATCTAACCTTGGCTACACCTTC
NA | TRBJ1-1 | TRBV2 | NA | CASRVTVNTEAFF | TGTGCCAGCAGAGTGACAGTGAACACTGAAGCTTTCTTT
TRBD2 | TRBJ2-7 | TRBV5-1 | NA | CASSVTSGGSYEQYF | TGCGCCAGCAGCGTGACTAGCGGGGGGTCCTACGAGCAGTACTTC
NA | TRBJ1-1 | TRBV27 | NA | CASGRPPRAFF | TGTGCCAGCGGGAGGCCACCGCGAGCTTTCTTT
NA | TRBJ1-1 | TRBV28 | NA | CASSPAGGPSTEAFF | TGTGCCAGCAGTCCCGCGGGGGGCCCGAGCACTGAAGCTTTCTTT
NA | TRBJ1-2 | TRBV9 | NA | CASSVVDSSNYGYTF | TGTGCCAGCAGCGTAGTCGACAGCTCTAACTATGGCTACACCTTC
NA | TRBJ1-1 | TRBV19 | NA | CASSPRDGGGGTEAFF | TGTGCCAGTAGTCCTAGGGACGGCGGGGGAGGGACTGAAGCTTTCTTT
TRBD1 | TRBJ2-3 | TRBV20-1 | few | CSAIGQGLSYF | TGCAGTGCTATCGGACAGGGTTTGTCGTATTTT
TRBD1 | TRBJ1-1 | TRBV19 | NA | CASSSTGGTEAFF | TGTGCCAGTAGTAGCACAGGGGGCACTGAAGCTTTCTTT
NA | TRBJ2-5 | TRBV28 | NA | CASRRGWVETQYF | TGTGCCAGCAGGCGAGGGTGGGTGGAGACCCAGTACTTC
NA | TRBJ2-2 | TRBV5-4 | NA | CASSLRLGGPDTGELFF | TGTGCCAGCAGCTTGCGGTTGGGGGGGCCGGACACCGGGGAGCTGTTTTTT
NA | TRBJ2-7 | TRBV7-9 | once | CASSGQLSYEQYF | TGTGCCAGCAGCGGGCAATTGTCCTACGAGCAGTACTTC
NA | TRBJ1-5 | TRBV11-2 | NA | CASSLGPAADQPQHF | TGTGCCAGCAGCTTAGGACCAGCGGCGGATCAGCCCCAGCATTTT
NA | TRBJ1-4 | TRBV7-2 | NA | CASSLGGGAGSKLFF | TGTGCCAGCAGCTTAGGAGGGGGAGCAGGGTCAAAACTGTTTTTT
TRBD1 | TRBJ2-7 | TRBV29-1 | NA | CSVAQGSYEQYF | TGCAGCGTTGCACAGGGGTCCTACGAGCAGTACTTC
TRBD1 | TRBJ1-2 | TRBV7-8 | NA | CASSIQGGGSNYGYTF | TGTGCCAGCAGCATCCAGGGGGGAGGTTCTAACTATGGCTACACCTTC
TRBD1 | TRBJ2-3 | TRBV5-6 | NA | CASSLPNRGSTDTQYF | TGTGCCAGCAGCTTGCCAAACAGGGGAAGCACAGATACGCAGTATTTT
NA | TRBJ1-5 | TRBV6-1 | NA | CASRTGRNSNQPQHF | TGTGCCAGCAGAACAGGGCGCAATAGCAATCAGCCCCAGCATTTT
NA | TRBJ1-5 | TRBV6-1 | NA | CASRYTGSPGPQHF | TGTGCCAGCAGGTACACAGGGTCCCCGGGGCCCCAGCATTTT
NA | TRBJ2-7 | TRBV7-6 | once | CASSSDTSYEQYF | TGTGCCAGCAGCTCCGACACTTCCTACGAGCAGTACTTC
NA | TRBJ1-2 | TRBV7-8 | NA | CASSTREGGYTF | TGTGCCAGCAGCACCCGGGAAGGAGGCTACACCTTC
NA | TRBJ1-2 | TRBV5-4 | NA | CASSWGPQGNYGYTF | TGTGCCAGCAGCTGGGGGCCACAGGGAAATTATGGCTACACCTTC
NA | TRBJ1-2 | TRBV27 | NA | CASSLVEGYGYTF | TGTGCCAGCAGTTTGGTAGAGGGTTATGGCTACACCTTC
TRBD2 | TRBJ2-7 | TRBV5-6 | NA | CASSYAGGPYEQYF | TGTGCCAGCAGCTATGCGGGGGGCCCCTACGAGCAGTACTTC
NA | TRBJ2-1 | TRBV2 | NA | CASSDPRGAYNEQFF | TGTGCCAGCAGCGACCCCCGGGGGGCATACAATGAGCAGTTCTTC
NA | TRBJ2-1 | TRBV2 | few | CASRESTGSYNEQFF | TGTGCCAGCAGAGAAAGTACAGGGTCCTACAATGAGCAGTTCTTC
TRBD1 | TRBJ2-7 | TRBV6-5 | NA | CASSYDRVTEQYF | TGTGCCAGCAGTTATGACAGGGTAACCGAGCAGTACTTC
NA | TRBJ1-3 | TRBV5-1 | NA | CASTPGGSGNTIYF | TGCGCCAGCACCCCCGGCGGCTCTGGAAACACCATATATTTT
NA | TRBJ1-1 | TRBV27 | NA | CASSPWGVAKGTEAFF | TGTGCCAGCAGTCCATGGGGGGTGGCTAAGGGCACTGAAGCTTTCTTT
NA | TRBJ1-2 | TRBV2 | NA | CARGGARVNYGYTF | TGTGCCAGAGGGGGGGCGAGAGTCAACTATGGCTACACCTTC
TRBD2 | TRBJ2-1 | TRBV11-2 | NA | CASSSRGGRGLAVDEQFF | TGTGCCAGCAGCTCCAGGGGGGGTAGGGGACTAGCTGTCGATGAGCAGTTCTTC
NA | TRBJ1-1 | TRBV6-5 | NA | CASRATGRNTEAFF | TGTGCCAGCAGGGCAACAGGCAGGAACACTGAAGCTTTCTTT
TRBD1 | TRBJ2-3 | TRBV18 | once | CASSSTTGGTAQGTQYF | TGTGCCAGCTCATCAACGACAGGGGGGACGGCACAAGGTACGCAGTATTTT
NA | TRBJ1-5 | TRBV7-8 | NA | CASSLAQGRGNQPQHF | TGTGCCAGCAGCTTAGCTCAGGGGAGGGGCAATCAGCCCCAGCATTTT
TRBD1 | TRBJ2-7 | TRBV19 | NA | CASRPTGFSYEQYF | TGTGCCAGTAGGCCGACAGGGTTCTCCTACGAGCAGTACTTC